This section outlines one T cell receptor (beta chain) sequence together with its context. Its specificity is unknown. 13 Jbeta primers and 60 Vbeta primers were used for the PCR. The repertoire was sequenced with immunoSEQ multiplex PCR; TCRdb's copy has only in-frame clones and lacks some. The data hold roughly 150,000 clones, with roughly 78% observed a single time. The sample comes from a study of cytomegalovirus exposure and HLA in healthy donors. About the research overall: Earlier work reported approximately 110 million unique TCR beta sequences from 180 million or so T cells. General study results and limits: Judged likely to be a sequencing artifact was a cluster of highly shared sequence variants. The listing of 150 to 200 TCR beta chains classed them as cytomegalovirus-associated. Previously analyzed data showed that most TCR beta V segments were productive at a frequency of about 87% or about 30%.

V lost 1 base and J lost 1, with 8 bases in between. The length of the CDR3 is 15 residues. CDR1 and CDR2 from the germline V gene are KGHSH and LQKENI. This receptor was identified in a man aged 35 to 55 in good health and CMV-seropositive. Sequenced material: PBMCs. The chain is built from TRBV18 and TRBJ1-5; possible D gene TRBD1, 6 bases. The CDR3: CASSPQGESNQPQHF. In nucleotides, the CDR3 is TGTGCCAGCTCACCACAGGGGGAAAGCAATCAGCCCCAGCATTTT.